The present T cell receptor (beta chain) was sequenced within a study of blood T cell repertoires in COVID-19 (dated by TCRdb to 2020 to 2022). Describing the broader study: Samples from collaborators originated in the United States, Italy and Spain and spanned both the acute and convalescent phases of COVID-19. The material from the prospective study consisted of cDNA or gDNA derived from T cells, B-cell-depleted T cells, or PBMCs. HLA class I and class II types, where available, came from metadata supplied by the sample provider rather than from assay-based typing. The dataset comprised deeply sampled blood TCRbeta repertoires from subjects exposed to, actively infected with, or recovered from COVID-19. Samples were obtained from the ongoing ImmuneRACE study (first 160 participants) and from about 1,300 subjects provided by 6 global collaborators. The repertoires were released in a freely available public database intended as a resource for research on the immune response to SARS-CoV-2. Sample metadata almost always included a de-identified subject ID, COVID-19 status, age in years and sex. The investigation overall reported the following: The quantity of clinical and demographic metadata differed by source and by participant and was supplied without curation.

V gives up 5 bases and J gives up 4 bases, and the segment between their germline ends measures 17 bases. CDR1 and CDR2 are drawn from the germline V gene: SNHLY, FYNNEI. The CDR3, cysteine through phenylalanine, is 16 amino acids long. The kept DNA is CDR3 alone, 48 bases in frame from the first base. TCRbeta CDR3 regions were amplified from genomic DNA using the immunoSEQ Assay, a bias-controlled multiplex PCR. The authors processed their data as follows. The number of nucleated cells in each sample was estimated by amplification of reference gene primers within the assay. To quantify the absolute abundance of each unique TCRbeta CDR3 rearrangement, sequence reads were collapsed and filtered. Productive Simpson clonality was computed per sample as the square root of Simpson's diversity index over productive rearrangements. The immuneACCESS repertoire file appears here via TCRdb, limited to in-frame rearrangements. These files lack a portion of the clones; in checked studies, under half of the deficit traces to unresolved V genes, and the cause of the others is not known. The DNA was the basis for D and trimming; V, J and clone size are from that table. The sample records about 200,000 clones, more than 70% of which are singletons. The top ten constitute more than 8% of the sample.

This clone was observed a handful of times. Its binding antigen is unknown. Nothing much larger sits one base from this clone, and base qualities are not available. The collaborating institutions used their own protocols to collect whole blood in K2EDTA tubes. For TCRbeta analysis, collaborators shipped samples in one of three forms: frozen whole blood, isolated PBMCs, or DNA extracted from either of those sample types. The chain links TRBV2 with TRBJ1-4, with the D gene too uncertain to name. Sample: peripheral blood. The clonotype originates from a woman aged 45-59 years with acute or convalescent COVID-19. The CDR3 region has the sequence CASSLLAPFGNEKLFF. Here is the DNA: TGTGCCAGCAGTCTCTTAGCCCCTTTCGGTAATGAAAAACTGTTTTTT.